A single sample gave rise to the 9 T cell receptor beta chains below, sequenced in a study of shared clonotypes between healthy human individuals. The repertoire was sequenced with immunoSEQ multiplex PCR; TCRdb's copy has only in-frame clones and lacks some. This sample yields about 1.1 million clones, of which approximately 75% are seen a single time; over 0.8% belongs to the top ten. Sequenced: memory CD4+ T cells from PBMCs. Subset of the sample: CD45RA-negative fraction. These receptors all come from a man between 18 and 35 years old in good health. Some clones in this sample may be carry-over from other donors' samples.

Details on this clone: Other DNA sequences from this sample encode an identical CDR3 as well. CDR3 region: CASSLGQGIGNQPQHF. CDR3 in DNA: TGTGCCAGCAGCTTAGGGCAGGGGATTGGCAATCAGCCCCAGCATTTT. J is TRBJ1-5 and V is TRBV7-8; possibly TRBD1 for D (6 bases). The CDR3 covers 16 residues. Germline CDR1 reads SGHVS; CDR2 reads FQNEAQ. V lost 1 base and J 2 bases, leaving 12 bases between the germline ends.

This clone occurred once. The gene calls are TRBV7-6 and TRBJ2-7; 7 nucleotides align to TRBD1. CDR1 SGHVS and CDR2 FNYEAQ come from the germline V gene. With V trimmed by 0 bases and J by 1 base, 9 bases remained unmatched. This CDR3 is 17 amino acids long. The CDR3 sequence is CASSLAASTGPSYEQYF. The CDR3 DNA reads TGTGCCAGCAGCTTAGCCGCCTCGACAGGGCCGTCCTACGAGCAGTACTTC.

The genes are TRBV2 and TRBJ1-1, with TRBD1 as a possible D gene (6 bases). Germline values: CDR1 SNHLY, CDR2 FYNNEI. Trimming shortened V by 4 bases and J by 6 bases, and 12 bases separated the two germline ends. The CDR3 extends over 13 amino acids. CDR3 region: CASSAQGRAEAFF. Written as DNA, the CDR3 is TGTGCCAGCAGTGCCCAGGGGAGAGCTGAAGCTTTCTTT.

The CDR3 region has the DNA TGCGCCAGCAGCTTGGGGGGACTAGCGGGAACCGACGAGCAGTACTTC. This translates into CASSLGGLAGTDEQYF. The chain uses TRBV5-1 and TRBJ2-7; TRBD2 agrees at 13 bases. The CDR3 runs to 16 residues. Germline V gene data show CDR1 as SGHRS and CDR2 as YFSETQ. After removal of 0 bases from V and 5 bases from J, the junction contained 5 bases not matched to a gene. The variable domain in full, completed from reference TRBV5-1 and TRBJ2-7, reads KAGVTQTPRYLIKTRGQQVTLSCSPISGHRSVSWYQQTPGQGLQFLFEYFSETQRNKGNFPGRFSGRQFSNSRSEMNVSTLELGDSALYLCASSLGGLAGTDEQYFGPGTRLTVT.

V is TRBV7-2 and J is TRBJ2-7; 9 nucleotides line up with TRBD2. This CDR3 region has 14 residues. Germline V lookup: CDR1 SGHTA, CDR2 FQGNSA. J gave up 4 bases and V 2 bases, and 3 bases lay outside the gene matches. The CDR3 loop reads CASSLRSGGYEQYF. In nucleotides, the CDR3 is TGTGCCAGCAGCTTACGTAGCGGGGGATACGAGCAGTACTTC.

The rearrangement uses TRBV7-2 and TRBJ2-5; D ambiguous. CDR3 size: 14 residues. V lost 0 bases and J lost 2, with 7 bases in between. Per the germline V gene, CDR1 is SGHTA and CDR2 is FQGNSA. CDR3 bases: TGTGCCAGCAGCTTAGCTCGCATTCAAGAGACCCAGTACTTC. Protein product: CASSLARIQETQYF.

This chain uses TRBV6-5 with TRBJ1-2; TRBD1 matches at 7 bases. The CDR3 loop spans 12 amino acids. The junction had 5 bases not matched to a gene; V was cut back by 5 bases and J by 8 bases. Germline values: CDR1 MNHEY, CDR2 SVGAGI. CDR3 nucleotides: TGTGCCAGCAGTCGGGACAGATTAGGCTACACCTTC. Translated, it gives CASSRDRLGYTF.

The chain carries TRBV7-9 and TRBJ1-1; D gene unclear. Trimming left V 3 bases short and J 4 bases short, with 9 bases between. The CDR3 length is 13 residues. The germline gives CDR1 SEHNR, CDR2 FQNEAQ (reference sequence). The CDR3 loop reads CASSFTTSTEAFF. The CDR3 nucleotides are TGTGCCAGCAGCTTCACGACGAGCACTGAAGCTTTCTTT.

V usage is TRBV11-2 and J usage is TRBJ2-5; a weak D match, TRBD1 (5 bases). The CDR3 has 15 amino acids. V lost 8 bases to trimming and J lost 2 bases, with 18 bases between them. The germline V gene has CDR1 SGHAT and CDR2 FQNNGV. The chain's CDR3 is CASLLVQGKQETQYF. CDR3 in DNA: TGTGCCAGCTTGCTTGTCCAGGGCAAACAAGAGACCCAGTACTTC.